The entry that follows covers one T cell receptor beta chain sequence. In its sample, this clone was seen a few times. Its recognized antigen is unknown. There are no base qualities to consult, and no much larger clone falls within one base. The source of the sample is a study of PD-L1 blockade in urothelial cancer (dated by TCRdb to about 2017). With respect to the entire study: Every patient began therapy at some point between 2013 and 2015 and was given atezolizumab 1,200 mg intravenously every 3 weeks. About 90% of the roughly 29 patients were identified as males with urothelial cancer of bladder origin, and a prior smoking history was reported by 18 of 29 patients. Patients had an ECOG performance status of 0 or 1 and had received between 0 and 3 prior chemotherapy regimens. Blood samples were analyzed 3 weeks after the start of treatment (second dose) and 6 weeks after the start of treatment. Blood samples gave a median of around 140,000 T cells and approximately 80,000 unique TCRs, with a median clonality of approximately 0.08. The study was an exploratory multi-omic analysis of somatic, immune and clinical correlates of response to PD-L1 blockade with atezolizumab in urothelial cancer. TCR sequencing covered pretreatment tumor samples and matched, serially collected peripheral blood taken before and after atezolizumab treatment. Durable clinical benefit was defined as progression-free survival longer than 6 months, and TCR features were also tested against progression-free and overall survival. In the same patients who had TCR sequencing, pretreatment tumors also underwent whole exome sequencing and RNA sequencing. Durable clinical benefit was achieved by nine patients and was not achieved by 20 patients. Pretreatment blood TCR-seq was available for 30 or so patients, at least one posttreatment blood collection was obtained for around 24 patients, and tumor TCR-seq was available for around 24 patients. Results the study describes overall, beyond this receptor: Improved progression-free and overall survival was associated with having pretreatment peripheral blood TCR clonality below the median. Because the sample size was small (n = 29) and many of the analyses were exploratory, the results are meant to be hypothesis-generating. Patients with durable benefit showed greater expansion of tumor-associated TCR clones in peripheral blood 3 weeks after starting treatment (n ≈ 21, p = 0.022).

Based on the germline V gene, the CDR1 and CDR2 sequences are SGHDN and FVKESK. V loses 4 bases of germline sequence and J loses 9 bases, and the interval between the two ends is 16 bases. The CDR3 contains 13 residues, cysteine and phenylalanine counted. Only CDR3 DNA is held: 39 bases, read in frame from base 1. The time point tag for this specimen amounts to: peripheral blood 6 weeks after treatment start. A total of 29 patients with locally advanced or metastatic urothelial carcinoma, treated at Memorial Sloan Kettering on a trial protocol, made up the cohort. Peripheral blood mononuclear cells were collected pretreatment and during treatment, at between 1 and 8 total time points per patient. The Qiagen DNeasy Blood extraction kit was used to purify genomic DNA from total PBMCs and tumor samples. PBMCs were collected pretreatment and during treatment, and were isolated and stored as previously described.

Each PCR received spiked-in synthetic TCR analog templates so that absolute template abundance could be estimated from read counts. Using the immunoSEQ assay, TCRbeta CDR3 regions were amplified from genomic DNA with bias-controlled V and J gene primers. Rearranged TCRbeta segments were sequenced at approximately 20X coverage. In the paper's pipeline: Sequencing errors were corrected by clustering, and CDR3s were annotated against IMGT so that V, D and J genes could be assigned. Downstream analyses used only productive TCRbeta rearrangements and left out out-of-frame or stop-codon sequences. Clonality was computed as one minus Shannon entropy normalized by the log of the number of unique productive sequences. Fisher's exact test with Benjamini-Hochberg correction, using a cutoff of adjusted p below 0.01, was how clones that differed between time points or between blood and tumor were identified. Sourced from immuneACCESS, this table was stored by TCRdb with only in-frame sequences that have V and J called. A share of the clones is absent; for the studies checked, an unresolved V gene accounts for under half, and the remainder has no known explanation. Clone size and the V and J calls come from that table; the DNA yielded D and trimming. Within this sample are about 91,000 clones, with 70% to 90% of them counted one time only. Around 7.7% of the sample lies in the top ten.

Recombination joined TRBV14 with TRBJ2-7; TRBD2 might be the D gene, on 5 matching bases. The sequence derives from a man aged 70-80 years with urothelial cancer. The sample here was PBMCs, taken around atezolizumab (anti-PD-L1) treatment. CDR3 protein: CASSPGLEEGQYF. The DNA sequence is TGTGCCAGCAGCCCGGGCCTCGAAGAGGGGCAGTACTTC.